Below, 28 T cell receptor beta chains from the same sample are listed, as sequenced in a study of blood T cell repertoires in COVID-19. The data were produced by immunoSEQ multiplex PCR, yet TCRdb's version contains in-frame clones alone and is incomplete. The sample shows 35,000 to 45,000 clones, more than 70% of them seen only once. Sequencing was performed on peripheral blood. The receptors stem from an older man with acute or convalescent COVID-19.

The CDR3 reads CASNRRGSGRAGTDTQYF. The CDR3 DNA is TGTGCCAGCAACCGCCGAGGTAGCGGGAGAGCGGGCACAGATACGCAGTATTTT. This sequence joins TRBV2 and TRBJ2-3, with TRBD2 identical over 9 bases. Germline loops: CDR1 SNHLY, CDR2 FYNNEI. V trimming: 7 bases; J trimming: 1 base; junction bases outside the gene matches: 15. This CDR3 is 18 amino acids long.

The rearrangement links TRBV15 to TRBJ2-1; D is perhaps TRBD2 (6 bases). CDR1 and CDR2 from the germline V gene are LNHNV and YYDKDF (reference sequence). V lost 2 bases to trimming and J lost 10 bases, with 12 bases between them. This CDR3 region has 13 residues. CDR3 region: CATSRPSVGEQFF. Written as DNA, the CDR3 is TGTGCCACCAGCAGACCTAGCGTAGGGGAGCAGTTCTTC.

This sequence joins TRBV5-8 and TRBJ2-7; TRBD2 agrees at 9 bases. The CDR3 sequence is 14 residues long. Germline V gene sequence: CDR1 SGHTS, CDR2 YDEGEE. J gave up 2 bases and V 5 bases, and 5 bases lay outside the gene matches. In DNA, the CDR3 is TGTGCCAGCAGGGGAGCGGGAGGCGCCTACGAGCAGTACTTC. Protein: CASRGAGGAYEQYF.

This clone appeared a few times. The chain links TRBV5-1 to TRBJ1-2; possible D gene TRBD1, 6 bases. The CDR3 runs to 14 residues. The germline CDR1 and CDR2 sequences are SGHRS and YFSETQ. V was trimmed by 3 bases and J by 7 bases, leaving 16 bases between them. The CDR3, as DNA: TGCGCCAGCAGCTCCTCACAGGGAAGCTTTGGCTACACCTTC. This translates into CASSSSQGSFGYTF.

The genes are TRBV6-2 or TRBV6-3 and TRBJ1-4, with a weak D call TRBD1 (5 bases). Between the trimmed V and J ends, which lost 2 bases and 16 bases, there was a span of 17 bases. Germline CDR1 is MNHEY and CDR2 is SVGEGT. The CDR3 runs to 13 residues. The CDR3: CASSYRQGAVGFF. The DNA of the CDR3 is TGTGCCAGCAGTTACCGCCAGGGCGCGGTCGGGTTTTTT.

J is TRBJ2-3 and V is TRBV6-6; TRBD2 is a possible D gene (6 bases). There are 15 residues in the CDR3. Per germline, CDR1 MNHNY and CDR2 SVGAGI (reference sequence). Trimming took off 4 bases at V and 2 bases at J, with 13 bases between the two ends. The CDR3 DNA sequence: TGTGCCAGCAGTTTTGCGGGACTCGCCACAGATACGCAGTATTTT. This codes for CASSFAGLATDTQYF.

This sequence joins TRBV5-4 and TRBJ1-1; TRBD1 matches at 7 bases. Losses at the gene ends were 2 bases for V and 0 bases for J; bases not matched to a gene: 7. This CDR3 region has 16 residues. Germline V gene lookup returns CDR1 SGHNT and CDR2 YYREEE (reference sequence). As DNA, the CDR3 is TGTGCCAGCAGCTTCACAGGGGTTAGGATGAACACTGAAGCTTTCTTT. Its translation: CASSFTGVRMNTEAFF.

The chain has TRBV6-6 and TRBJ1-1, with 10 bases fitting TRBD1. The CDR3 runs to 14 residues. Trimming removed 2 bases from V and 5 bases from J; junction bases left unmatched: 2. From germline, CDR1 is MNHNY and CDR2 SVGAGI (reference sequence). CDR3 sequence: CASSYDRGRTEAFF. CDR3 DNA: TGTGCCAGCAGTTACGACAGGGGGCGGACTGAAGCTTTCTTT.

This clone has just a few counts. The V call is TRBV18, the J call TRBJ2-7, with TRBD1 matching 12 bases. CDR1 is KGHSH, CDR2 LQKENI, per germline. After removal of 8 bases from V and 6 bases from J, the junction contained 5 bases not matched to a gene. CDR3 length: 13 amino acids. CDR3 bases: TGTGCCAGCGCGGGGACAGGGGGCCGCGAGCAGTACTTC. This gives the protein CASAGTGGREQYF.

This clone was seen a single time. V and J are TRBV25-1 and TRBJ2-6, with TRBD1 matching 7 bases. Germline V gives CDR1 MGHDK, CDR2 SYGVNS. The junction had 6 bases not matched to a gene; V was cut back by 10 bases and J by 0 bases. This CDR3 contains 15 residues. CDR3 sequence reads: CATRRQGSGANVLTF. CDR3 nucleotides: TGTGCCACCCGGCGACAGGGCTCTGGGGCCAACGTCCTGACTTTC.

The genes are TRBV12-3 or TRBV12-4 and TRBJ2-7; possible D gene TRBD2, 6 bases. The CDR3 contains 13 residues. Trimming pared 2 bases from V and 3 bases from J, leaving 8 bases between. For the CDR3, the DNA is TGTGCCAGCAGTTTAAGGGGACTCTACGAGCAGTACTTC. Amino acids: CASSLRGLYEQYF.

This chain links TRBV5-1 with TRBJ1-1; D is perhaps TRBD1 (6 bases). CDR3 length: 14 amino acids. V dropped 4 bases and J dropped 2 bases, with 12 bases sitting between them. Germline V gene sequence: CDR1 SGHRS, CDR2 YFSETQ. CDR3 bases: TGCGCCAGCAGCCCCAGGACAGCCAACACTGAAGCTTTCTTT. It yields the protein CASSPRTANTEAFF.

The chain carries TRBV5-1 and TRBJ1-1, with D tentatively TRBD1 (5 bases). Trimming shortened V by 2 bases and J by 6 bases, and 14 bases separated the two germline ends. There are 14 residues in the CDR3. The germline V gene encodes CDR1 SGHRS and CDR2 YFSETQ. The CDR3 region has the DNA TGCGCCAGCAGCTTTGACAGCCCAGTCCCTGAAGCTTTCTTT. Protein product: CASSFDSPVPEAFF.

V is TRBV29-1 and J is TRBJ1-4; D is undetermined. The CDR3 consists of 13 residues. Trimming stripped 4 bases from V and 4 bases from J, with 10 bases between. Germline assignment: CDR1 SQVTM and CDR2 ANQGSEA. The DNA for the CDR3 is TGCAGCGTTGCTGGTCAGGTTAATGAAAAACTGTTTTTT. The encoded protein is CSVAGQVNEKLFF.

The chain links TRBV19 to TRBJ1-4, with 7 bases lining up with TRBD1. This CDR3 spans 14 amino acids. The V gene end was trimmed by 5 bases and the J gene end by 7 bases; junction bases not matched to a gene: 7. Germline values: CDR1 LNHDA, CDR2 SQIVND (reference sequence). DNA of the CDR3: TGTGCCAGTAGTCCCCAGGGGGATTCTGAAAAACTGTTTTTT. Translation gives CASSPQGDSEKLFF.

Written as DNA, the CDR3 is TGTGCCATCAGGACTAGCGGGAAGGATACGCAGTATTTT. Translation: CAIRTSGKDTQYF. The V and J genes are TRBV10-3 and TRBJ2-3, with 11 bases identical to TRBD2. Germline CDR1 reads ENHRY; CDR2 reads SYGVKD. The CDR3 runs to 13 residues. With 6 bases clipped from V and 6 bases from J, the junction kept 2 bases outside the gene matches.

This chain links TRBV7-6 with TRBJ2-5; 10 positions agree with TRBD2. V lost 2 bases and J lost 4; bases outside the gene matches: 10. The CDR3 contains 17 residues. Germline V gene sequence: CDR1 SGHVS, CDR2 FNYEAQ. The DNA of the CDR3 is TGTGCCAGCAGCTTATTACGGCAAGCGGGAGGGAGAGAGACCCAGTACTTC. It translates to CASSLLRQAGGRETQYF. The variable domain in full, completed from reference TRBV7-6 and TRBJ2-5, reads GAGVSQSPRYKVTKRGQDVALRCDPISGHVSLYWYRQALGQGPEFLTYFNYEAQQDKSGLPNDRFSAERPEGSISTLTIQRTEQRDSAMYRCASSLLRQAGGRETQYFGPGTRLLVL.

The table lists this clone with a few counts. The chain combines TRBV30 with TRBJ2-1; D unclear. The CDR3 has 12 residues. Per the germline V gene, CDR1 is GTSNPN and CDR2 is SVGIG (reference sequence). V gave up 4 bases and J gave up 8 bases, with 12 bases separating them. CDR3 nucleotides: TGTGCCTGGATTTCCCTAGGTGATGAGCAGTTCTTC. Translated: CAWISLGDEQFF.

The chain has TRBV18 and TRBJ1-4; perhaps TRBD1 as D (5 bases). CDR3 length: 14 amino acids. Germline V gene sequence: CDR1 KGHSH, CDR2 LQKENI. Trimming removed 3 bases from V and 10 bases from J, with 15 bases in between. The CDR3 sequence is CASSPGGGAGKLFF. DNA for the CDR3: TGTGCCAGCTCACCGGGAGGCGGGGCTGGAAAACTGTTTTTT.

The genes are TRBV28 and TRBJ2-7; D may be TRBD2 (7 bases). Germline values: CDR1 MDHEN, CDR2 SYDVKM. The CDR3 totals 14 residues. The ends were cut back, 5 bases at V and 2 bases at J, with 13 bases in the middle. The DNA of the CDR3 is TGTGCCAGCAGTCCCCCGGGGGGCGCCTACGAGCAGTACTTC. Its protein is CASSPPGGAYEQYF.

The chain uses TRBV7-8 and TRBJ2-1; 7 bases agree with TRBD1. The V segment lost 0 bases and the J segment 3 bases; nucleotides outside the gene matches: 11. CDR1 is SGHVS and CDR2 is FQNEAQ in the germline V gene. The CDR3 loop spans 18 amino acids. Written as DNA, the CDR3 is TGTGCCAGCAGCTTAGCGCTAATCGGACAGGAGGTCTACAATGAGCAGTTCTTC. It translates to CASSLALIGQEVYNEQFF. Filled out from reference TRBV7-8 and TRBJ2-1, the complete variable domain reads GAGVSQSPRYKVAKRGQDVALRCDPISGHVSLFWYQQALGQGPEFLTYFQNEAQLDKSGLPSDRFFAERPEGSVSTLKIQRTQQEDSAVYLCASSLALIGQEVYNEQFFGPGTRLTVL.

This clone is a singleton in its sample. This sequence joins TRBV18 and TRBJ1-5; possible D gene TRBD1, 5 bases. The germline CDR1 and CDR2 sequences are KGHSH and LQKENI. This CDR3 is built from 15 residues. Trimming stripped 4 bases from V and 7 bases from J, with 17 bases between. The CDR3 here is CASSLTTAHPQPQHF. The DNA for the CDR3 is TGTGCCAGCTCACTTACGACAGCCCATCCCCAGCCCCAGCATTTT. Full variable domain (outside the CDR3, taken from reference TRBV18 and TRBJ1-5): NAGVMQNPRHLVRRRGQEARLRCSPMKGHSHVYWYRQLPEEGLKFMVYLQKENIIDESGMPKERFSAEFPKEGPSILRIQQVVRGDSAAYFCASSLTTAHPQPQHFGDGTRLSIL.

V usage is TRBV7-9 and J usage is TRBJ2-7, with 8 bases identical to TRBD2. CDR1 and CDR2 from the germline V gene are SEHNR and FQNEAQ (reference sequence). V dropped 7 bases and J dropped 6; count of bases not matched to a gene: 11. The CDR3 has 14 residues. The CDR3 sequence: CASTLRGSGTEQYF. The DNA for the CDR3 is TGTGCCAGCACTTTACGGGGTAGCGGGACCGAGCAGTACTTC.

This rearrangement joins TRBV5-5 to TRBJ2-1, with D possibly matching TRBD2 (5 bases). This CDR3 is built from 14 residues. V was shortened by 3 bases and J by 3 bases, with 10 bases between the two germline ends. Germline V CDR1 and CDR2: SGHKS, YYEKEE (reference sequence). Here the CDR3 DNA reads TGTGCCAGCAGCTCCGGGATCGGCTACAATGAGCAGTTCTTC. Amino acids: CASSSGIGYNEQFF.

The chain couples TRBV3-1 (or the pseudogene TRBV3-2) to TRBJ1-3; D ambiguous. The germline CDR1 and CDR2 sequences are LGHDT and YNNKEL (reference sequence). There are 15 residues in the CDR3. Trimming left V 2 bases short and J 0 bases short, with 8 bases between. CDR3 amino acids: CASSQLPSSGNTIYF. The CDR3 nucleotides read TGTGCCAGCAGCCAATTACCCAGCTCTGGAAACACCATATATTTT.

The genes are TRBV11-3 and TRBJ2-3; 8 bases are shared with TRBD2. Germline-derived CDR1 and CDR2 are SGHNT and YENEEA. With V trimmed by 5 bases and J by 4 bases, 8 bases remained unmatched. CDR3 length equals 15 residues. Written as DNA, the CDR3 is TGTGCCAGCAGCGTAGGGGGACTAGACGCAGATACGCAGTATTTT. It specifies CASSVGGLDADTQYF.

This chain joins TRBV4-3 and TRBJ1-3, with D maybe TRBD1 (6 bases). Trimming took off 1 base at V and 4 bases at J, with 11 bases between the two ends. In germline, CDR1 is LGHNA, CDR2 YSLEER. This CDR3 is built from 15 residues. In nucleotides, the CDR3 is TGCGCCAGCAGCCAAGGGAGGACAGCCGGAAACACCATATATTTT. Translation: CASSQGRTAGNTIYF.

J is TRBJ1-2 and V is TRBV6-4, with 7 nucleotides matching TRBD1. V trimming: 2 bases; J trimming: 4 bases; junction bases outside the gene matches: 7. The V gene's germline CDR1 is MRHNA and CDR2 SNTAGT. CDR3 length: 15 amino acids. The chain's CDR3 is CASSDGDSRSYGYTF. The CDR3 bases are TGTGCCAGCAGTGACGGGGACAGTAGATCCTATGGCTACACCTTC.